This TCR beta chain emerged from a study of graft-versus-host responses after intestinal transplantation. Regarding the study as a whole: Allograft graft-versus-host to host-versus-graft clonal ratios ran high in patients with graft-donor T cell macrochimerism.

Upon completion of the reaction, proliferating CFSE-low responders, both CD3+CD4+ and CD3+CD8+, were sorted. V gave up 1 base and J gave up 1 base, with 5 bases separating them. Germline assignment: CDR1 SGHAT and CDR2 FQNNGV. CDR3 length: 13 amino acids. The assay was immunoSEQ multiplex PCR, and TCRdb's table has in-frame clones only and misses some. This table holds about 11,000 clones, approximately 32% found once. Sequencing used alloreactive CD4+ T cells from a mixed lymphocyte reaction culture, obtained before transplantation. Subset: CFSE-low proliferating T cells sorted from approximately six-day pre-transplant mixed lymphocyte reaction (GvH or HvG direction). The TCR originated in a human patient who was an organ donor for intestinal transplantation. The J gene is TRBJ2-7, the V gene TRBV11-2; D remains ambiguous. In nucleotides, the CDR3 is TGTGCCAGCAGCTTAGGGCCGTCCTACGAGCAGTACTTC. Translating gives CASSLGPSYEQYF. Full variable domain (outside the CDR3, taken from reference TRBV11-2 and TRBJ2-7): EAGVAQSPRYKIIEKRQSVAFWCNPISGHATLYWYQQILGQGPKLLIQFQNNGVVDDSQLPKDRFSAERLKGVDSTLKIQPAKLEDSAVYLCASSLGPSYEQYFGPGTRLTVT.